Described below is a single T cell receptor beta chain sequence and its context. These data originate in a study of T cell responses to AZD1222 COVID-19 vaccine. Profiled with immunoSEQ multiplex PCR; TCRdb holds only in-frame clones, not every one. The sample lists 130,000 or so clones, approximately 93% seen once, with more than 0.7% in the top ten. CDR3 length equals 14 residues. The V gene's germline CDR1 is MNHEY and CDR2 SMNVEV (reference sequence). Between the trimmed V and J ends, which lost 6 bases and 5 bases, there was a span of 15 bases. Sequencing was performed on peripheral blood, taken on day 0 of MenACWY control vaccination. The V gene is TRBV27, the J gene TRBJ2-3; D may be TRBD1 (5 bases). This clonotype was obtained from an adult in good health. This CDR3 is CASSSYQGEDTQYF. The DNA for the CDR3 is TGTGCCAGCAGCTCATACCAGGGTGAAGATACGCAGTATTTT.